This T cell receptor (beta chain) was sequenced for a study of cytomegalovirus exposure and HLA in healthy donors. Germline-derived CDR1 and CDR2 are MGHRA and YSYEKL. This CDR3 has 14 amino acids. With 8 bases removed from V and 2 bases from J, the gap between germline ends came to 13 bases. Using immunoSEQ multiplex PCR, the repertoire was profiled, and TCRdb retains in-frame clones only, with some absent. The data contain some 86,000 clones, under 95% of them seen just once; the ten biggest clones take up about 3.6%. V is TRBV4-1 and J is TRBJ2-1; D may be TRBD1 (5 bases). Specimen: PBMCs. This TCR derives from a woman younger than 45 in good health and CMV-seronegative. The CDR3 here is CASGARDTYNEQFF. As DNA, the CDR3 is TGCGCCAGCGGGGCCAGAGACACCTACAATGAGCAGTTCTTC.